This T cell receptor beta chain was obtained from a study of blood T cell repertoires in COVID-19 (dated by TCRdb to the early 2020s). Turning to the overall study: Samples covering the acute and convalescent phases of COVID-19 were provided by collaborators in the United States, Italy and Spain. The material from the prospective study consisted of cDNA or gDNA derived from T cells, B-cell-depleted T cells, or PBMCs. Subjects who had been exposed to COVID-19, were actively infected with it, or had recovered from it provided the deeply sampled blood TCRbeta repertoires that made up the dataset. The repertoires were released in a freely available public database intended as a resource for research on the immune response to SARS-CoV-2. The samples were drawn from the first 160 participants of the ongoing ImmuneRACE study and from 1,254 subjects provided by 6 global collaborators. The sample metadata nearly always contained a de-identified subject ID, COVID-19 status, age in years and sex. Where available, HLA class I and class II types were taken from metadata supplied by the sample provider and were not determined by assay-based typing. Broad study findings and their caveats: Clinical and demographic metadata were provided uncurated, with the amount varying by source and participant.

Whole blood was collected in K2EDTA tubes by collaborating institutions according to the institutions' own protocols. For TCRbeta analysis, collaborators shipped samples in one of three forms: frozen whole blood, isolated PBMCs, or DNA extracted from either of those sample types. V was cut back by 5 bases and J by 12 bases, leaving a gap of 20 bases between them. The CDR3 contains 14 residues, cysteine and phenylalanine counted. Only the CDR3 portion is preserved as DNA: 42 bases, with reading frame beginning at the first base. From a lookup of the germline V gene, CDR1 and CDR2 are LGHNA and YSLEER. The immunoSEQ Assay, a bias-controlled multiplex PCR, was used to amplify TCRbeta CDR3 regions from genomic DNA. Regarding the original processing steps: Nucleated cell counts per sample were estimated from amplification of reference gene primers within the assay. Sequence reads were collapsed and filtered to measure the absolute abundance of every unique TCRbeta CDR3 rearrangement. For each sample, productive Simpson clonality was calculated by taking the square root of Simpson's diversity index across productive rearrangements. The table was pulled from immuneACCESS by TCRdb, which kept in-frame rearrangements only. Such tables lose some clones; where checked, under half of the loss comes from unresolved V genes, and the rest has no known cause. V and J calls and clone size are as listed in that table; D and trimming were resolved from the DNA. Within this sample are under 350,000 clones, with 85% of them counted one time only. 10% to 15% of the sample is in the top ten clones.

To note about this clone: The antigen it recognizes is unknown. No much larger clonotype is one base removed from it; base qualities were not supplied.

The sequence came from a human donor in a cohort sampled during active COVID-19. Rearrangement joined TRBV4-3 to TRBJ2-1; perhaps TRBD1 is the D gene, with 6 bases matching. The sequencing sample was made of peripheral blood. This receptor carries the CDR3 CASSGQTEIGMQFF. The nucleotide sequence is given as TGCGCCAGCAGCGGACAGACTGAGATAGGTATGCAGTTCTTC.